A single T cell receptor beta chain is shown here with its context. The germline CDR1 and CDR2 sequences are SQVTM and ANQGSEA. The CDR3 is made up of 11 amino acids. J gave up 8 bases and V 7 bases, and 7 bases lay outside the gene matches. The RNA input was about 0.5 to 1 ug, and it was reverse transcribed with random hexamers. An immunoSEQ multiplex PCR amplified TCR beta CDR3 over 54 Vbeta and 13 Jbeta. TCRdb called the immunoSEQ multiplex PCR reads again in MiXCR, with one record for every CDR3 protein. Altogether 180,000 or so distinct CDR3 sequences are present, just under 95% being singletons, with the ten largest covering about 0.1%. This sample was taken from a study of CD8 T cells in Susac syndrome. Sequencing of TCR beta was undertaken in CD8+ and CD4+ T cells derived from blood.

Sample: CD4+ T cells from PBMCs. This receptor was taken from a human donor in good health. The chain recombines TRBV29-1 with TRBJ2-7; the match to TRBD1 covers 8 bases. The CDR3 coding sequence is TGCAGCGGTTACAGGGGGGAGAAGCAGTACTTC. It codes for CSGYRGEKQYF.